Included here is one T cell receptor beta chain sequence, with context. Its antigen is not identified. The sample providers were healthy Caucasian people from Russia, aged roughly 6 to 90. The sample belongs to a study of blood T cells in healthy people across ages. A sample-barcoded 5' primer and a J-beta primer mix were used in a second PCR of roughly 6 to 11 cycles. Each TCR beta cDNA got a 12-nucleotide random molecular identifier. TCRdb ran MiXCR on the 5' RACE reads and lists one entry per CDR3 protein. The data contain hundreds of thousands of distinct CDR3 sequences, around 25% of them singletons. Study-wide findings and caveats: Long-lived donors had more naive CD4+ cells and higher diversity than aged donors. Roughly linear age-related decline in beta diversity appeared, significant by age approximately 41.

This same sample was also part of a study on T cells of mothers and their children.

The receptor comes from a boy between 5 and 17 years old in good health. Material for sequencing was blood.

The CDR3 here is CASSPQGIAGEQYF. DNA of the CDR3: TGTGCCAGCAGTCCCCAGGGGATAGCGGGAGAGCAGTACTTC. The rearrangement uses TRBV28 and TRBJ2-7; 8 bases are a match to TRBD2. Trimming at V came to 5 bases and at J to 7 bases, leaving 10 bases not matched to a gene. The CDR3 extends over 14 amino acids. Per the germline V gene, CDR1 is MDHEN and CDR2 is SYDVKM.